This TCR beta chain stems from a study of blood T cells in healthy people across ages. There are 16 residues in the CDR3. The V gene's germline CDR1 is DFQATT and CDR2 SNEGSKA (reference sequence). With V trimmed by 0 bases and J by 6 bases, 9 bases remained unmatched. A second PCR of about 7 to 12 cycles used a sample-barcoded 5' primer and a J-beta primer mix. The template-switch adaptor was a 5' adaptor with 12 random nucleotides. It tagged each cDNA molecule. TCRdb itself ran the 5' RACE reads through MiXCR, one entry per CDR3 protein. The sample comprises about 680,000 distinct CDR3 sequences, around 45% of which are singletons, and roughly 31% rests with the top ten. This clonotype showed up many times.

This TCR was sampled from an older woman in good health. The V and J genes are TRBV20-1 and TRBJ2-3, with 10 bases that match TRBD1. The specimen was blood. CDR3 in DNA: TGCAGTGCTAGAGACGCCGGGACAGGGGAGTTGGATACGCAGTATTTT. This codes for CSARDAGTGELDTQYF.